This is a list of T cell receptor beta chains from one sample in a study of cytomegalovirus exposure and HLA in healthy donors. The data were produced by immunoSEQ multiplex PCR, yet TCRdb's version contains in-frame clones alone and is incomplete. The data hold 95,000 to 100,000 clones, with under 80% observed a single time. Material: PBMCs. Receptor source: a man between 35 and 55 years old in good health and CMV-seropositive. CDR3s include the opening cysteine and the closing phenylalanine or tryptophan. The order of the fields is clone size, V gene, D gene, J gene, CDR3 protein, CDR3 DNA. The D gene is left open where the match is weak. Rows give clone size only sometimes, using once, few, many, or a class for an expanded clone.

NA,TRBV5-6,NA,TRBJ2-4,CASSYQGGEGNIQYF,TGTGCCAGCAGCTACCAGGGGGGCGAGGGGAACATTCAGTACTTC
NA,TRBV19,NA,TRBJ1-2,CASSNPVRGTNYGYTF,TGTGCCAGTAGCAACCCTGTTCGGGGAACCAACTATGGCTACACCTTC
NA,TRBV27,TRBD2,TRBJ2-1,CASSLLAGGPDEQFF,TGTGCCAGCAGTTTATTGGCGGGGGGCCCGGATGAGCAGTTCTTC
NA,TRBV25-1,NA,TRBJ1-3,CASSDSAGNTIYF,TGTGCCAGCAGTGACAGTGCTGGAAACACCATATATTTT
NA,TRBV6-4,NA,TRBJ2-6,CASSDQGTSGANVLTF,TGTGCCAGCAGTGACCAAGGGACATCTGGGGCCAACGTCCTGACTTTC
NA,TRBV6-1,NA,TRBJ1-5,CASRQIHGNQPQHF,TGTGCCAGCAGACAGATTCATGGCAATCAGCCCCAGCATTTT
NA,TRBV15,NA,TRBJ2-4,CATSRDQVPNIQYF,TGTGCCACCAGCAGAGATCAGGTCCCAAACATTCAGTACTTC
NA,TRBV5-1,TRBD1,TRBJ2-7,CASSTGQGAGEQYF,TGCGCCAGCAGCACAGGACAGGGGGCGGGCGAGCAGTACTTC
NA,TRBV2,NA,TRBJ1-3,CASSGQGSGNTIYF,TGTGCCAGCAGTGGTCAGGGTTCTGGAAACACCATATATTTT
NA,TRBV2,TRBD2,TRBJ2-7,CANSELLGGLAGGEQYF,TGTGCCAACAGTGAATTGTTGGGGGGACTAGCGGGGGGAGAGCAGTACTTC
NA,TRBV21-1,NA,TRBJ2-7,CASSNRQGAPTYEQYF,TGTGCCAGCAGCAACCGACAGGGGGCGCCAACCTACGAGCAGTACTTC
NA,TRBV4-1,NA,TRBJ1-2,CASSPAETGVGGGYTF,TGCGCCAGCAGCCCAGCTGAGACAGGAGTCGGAGGTGGCTACACCTTC
few,TRBV19,NA,TRBJ2-1,CASSPRVNEQFF,TGTGCCAGTAGCCCCCGGGTGAATGAGCAGTTCTTC
NA,TRBV7-6,TRBD2,TRBJ2-1,CASSFGTSGRVEQFF,TGTGCCAGCAGCTTCGGAACTAGCGGGAGGGTTGAGCAGTTCTTC
NA,TRBV28,NA,TRBJ1-4,CASRHSVNNEKLFF,TGTGCCAGCAGGCATTCGGTGAATAATGAAAAACTGTTTTTT
NA,TRBV6-6,NA,TRBJ1-1,CASLLGNRVVNTEAFF,TGTGCCAGCCTCTTAGGTAACAGGGTTGTGAACACTGAAGCTTTCTTT
NA,TRBV9,TRBD1,TRBJ1-2,CASSPRTGRSYGYTF,TGTGCCAGCAGCCCCCGGACAGGGAGAAGCTATGGCTACACCTTC
few,TRBV5-1,TRBD1,TRBJ2-3,CASSLLPDRGTDTQYF,TGCGCCAGCAGCTTGCTCCCGGACAGGGGTACAGATACGCAGTATTTT
once,TRBV6-1,TRBD1,TRBJ1-5,CASSGQGIGLNQPQHF,TGTGCCAGCAGTGGACAGGGAATAGGTCTGAATCAGCCCCAGCATTTT
NA,TRBV2,NA,TRBJ1-2,CASSDHGESLNYGYTF,TGTGCCAGCAGTGATCACGGGGAGTCTCTTAACTATGGCTACACCTTC
NA,TRBV6-5,TRBD2,TRBJ2-2,CASSQAGLGTGELFF,TGTGCCAGCTCCCAAGCGGGGCTCGGCACCGGGGAGCTGTTTTTT
once,TRBV18,TRBD2,TRBJ2-3,CASSQKAIGLALTDTQYF,TGTGCCAGCTCACAAAAGGCGATAGGACTAGCCCTCACAGATACGCAGTATTTT
NA,TRBV28,TRBD1,TRBJ1-4,CARPGQGVEKLFF,TGTGCCAGGCCGGGACAGGGGGTAGAAAAACTGTTTTTT
NA,TRBV27,NA,TRBJ1-3,CASGESFSGNTIYF,TGTGCCAGCGGGGAGTCCTTCTCTGGAAACACCATATATTTT
few,TRBV11-2,TRBD1,TRBJ2-5,CASSFTGAQETQYF,TGTGCCAGCAGCTTTACAGGGGCCCAAGAGACCCAGTACTTC
NA,TRBV19,TRBD2,TRBJ2-3,CASSMGLAGPLNTQYF,TGTGCCAGTAGTATGGGACTAGCGGGGCCCTTAAATACGCAGTATTTT
many,TRBV14,NA,TRBJ2-5,CASSQVVGSQETQYF,TGTGCCAGCAGCCAAGTGGTTGGCAGCCAAGAGACCCAGTACTTC
NA,TRBV27,NA,TRBJ1-5,CASSHRGDQPQHF,TGTGCCAGCAGCCACCGGGGGGATCAGCCCCAGCATTTT
NA,TRBV6-1,TRBD1,TRBJ1-2,CASSEVGGRGDGYTF,TGTGCCAGCAGTGAAGTGGGAGGCAGGGGGGATGGCTACACCTTC
NA,TRBV15,TRBD1,TRBJ2-3,CATSSWPRDRVTDTQYF,TGTGCCACCAGCAGCTGGCCCCGGGACAGGGTGACAGATACGCAGTATTTT
once,TRBV6-5,NA,TRBJ1-5,CASSSQGSNQPQHF,TGTGCCAGCAGCTCACAGGGAAGCAATCAGCCCCAGCATTTT
NA,TRBV5-1,NA,TRBJ2-7,CASSVRGIHEQYF,TGCGCCAGCAGCGTGAGAGGGATCCACGAGCAGTACTTC
once,TRBV28,TRBD1,TRBJ1-2,CASSTSGTENYGYTF,TGTGCCAGCAGTACCTCCGGGACAGAAAACTATGGCTACACCTTC
NA,TRBV4-3,NA,TRBJ1-3,CASSQDSVRGYTIYF,TGCGCCAGCAGCCAAGATTCGGTCAGGGGATACACCATATATTTT
NA,TRBV5-6,NA,TRBJ1-2,CASSGIGVNYGYTF,TGTGCCAGCAGCGGTATAGGAGTAAACTATGGCTACACCTTC
NA,TRBV9,NA,TRBJ1-3,CASSVGGQPGNTIYF,TGTGCCAGCAGCGTAGGGGGCCAGCCTGGAAACACCATATATTTT
few,TRBV18,NA,TRBJ2-7,CASSPNRAYEQYF,TGTGCCAGCTCACCTAACAGGGCCTACGAGCAGTACTTC
few,TRBV23-1,TRBD2,TRBJ2-2,CASSQYGSGIGELFF,TGCGCCAGCAGTCAATACGGGAGCGGGATCGGGGAGCTGTTTTTT
NA,TRBV25-1,TRBD2,TRBJ2-7,CASSAGGYEQYF,TGTGCCAGCAGTGCGGGGGGCTACGAGCAGTACTTC
NA,TRBV5-1,NA,TRBJ1-1,CASSLAQGTEAFF,TGCGCCAGCAGCTTGGCCCAGGGCACTGAAGCTTTCTTT